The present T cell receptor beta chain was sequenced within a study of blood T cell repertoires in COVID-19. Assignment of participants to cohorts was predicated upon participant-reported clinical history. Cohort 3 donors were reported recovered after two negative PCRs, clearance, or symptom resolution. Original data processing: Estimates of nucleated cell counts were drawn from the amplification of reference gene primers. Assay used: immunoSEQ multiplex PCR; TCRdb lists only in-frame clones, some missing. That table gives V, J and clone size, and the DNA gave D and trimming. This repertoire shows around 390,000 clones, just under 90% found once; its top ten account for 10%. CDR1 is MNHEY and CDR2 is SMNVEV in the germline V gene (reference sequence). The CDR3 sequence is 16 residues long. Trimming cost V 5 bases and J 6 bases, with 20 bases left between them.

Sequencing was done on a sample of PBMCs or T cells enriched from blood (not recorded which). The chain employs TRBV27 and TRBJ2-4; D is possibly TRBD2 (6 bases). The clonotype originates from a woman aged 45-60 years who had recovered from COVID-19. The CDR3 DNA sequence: TGTGCCAGCAGTACCCGGGACTCCGGGGCTGGAAACATTCAGTACTTC. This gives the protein CASSTRDSGAGNIQYF.